Shown below are 30 T cell receptor beta chains from a single sample sequenced in a study of PD-L1 blockade in urothelial cancer. The data were produced by immunoSEQ multiplex PCR, yet TCRdb's version contains in-frame clones alone and is incomplete. Here the sample spans more than 90,000 clones, less than 85% being singletons. Time point of the sample: peripheral blood 6 weeks after treatment start. Here the sequenced sample was PBMCs, taken around atezolizumab (anti-PD-L1) treatment. Source of these receptors: a man between 65 and 85 years old with urothelial cancer.

In this sample, this clone turned up a few times. This chain uses TRBV11-2 with TRBJ2-7; 7 nucleotides match TRBD2. The length of the CDR3 is 15 residues. V shed 1 base and J 0 bases; nucleotides not matched to a gene: 3. Looked up from germline, CDR1 is SGHAT and CDR2 is FQNNGV. Written as DNA, the CDR3 is TGTGCCAGCAGCTTAGTGGCGGGGGTCTCCTACGAGCAGTACTTC. It codes for CASSLVAGVSYEQYF.

The chain has TRBV5-1 and TRBJ2-3; no definite D call. CDR3 length: 17 residues. CDR1 and CDR2 from the germline V gene are SGHRS and YFSETQ. Trimming cost V 0 bases and J 2 bases, with 16 bases left between them. The CDR3 loop reads CASSLAAQATNTDTQYF. As DNA, the CDR3 is TGCGCCAGCAGCTTGGCCGCCCAGGCCACGAACACAGATACGCAGTATTTT.

This clone was recorded only once. The chain couples TRBV10-3 to TRBJ2-1, with D hard to call. The CDR3 totals 14 residues. Germline CDR1 and CDR2: ENHRY and SYGVKD. V shed 6 bases and J shed 5 bases, with 14 bases lying between them. DNA of the CDR3: TGTGCCATCAGCCCCCAAAGTGAGGACAATGAGCAGTTCTTC. Translated, it gives CAISPQSEDNEQFF.

The chain uses TRBV6-5 and TRBJ2-3, with TRBD2 as a possible D gene (6 bases). This CDR3 spans 14 amino acids. Germline CDR1 MNHEY, CDR2 SVGAGI. The V gene lost 5 bases and the J gene lost 2 bases, with 11 bases spanning the gap. As DNA, the CDR3 is TGTGCCAGCAGTCAGGGACTCAACACAGATACGCAGTATTTT. Translated: CASSQGLNTDTQYF.

The rearrangement uses TRBV5-1 and TRBJ2-1; 8 bases map to TRBD1. The CDR3 runs to 14 residues. V lost 5 bases, J lost 6 bases, and 7 bases stayed unmatched. Germline-derived CDR1 and CDR2 are SGHRS and YFSETQ. The CDR3 region has the DNA TGCGCCAGCAGTAAGGACAGGGTCTTCAATGAGCAGTTCTTC. Translating it yields CASSKDRVFNEQFF.

Concerning this clone: The junction differs from germline at one of its ends, possibly a read error. This chain's CDR3 is CASRLGTVNTEAFF. The CDR3 DNA reads TGTGCCAGCAGATTAGGGACAGTGAACACTGAAGCTTTCTTT. The chain joins TRBV7-2 to TRBJ1-1, with TRBD1 identical over 7 bases. This CDR3 is 14 amino acids long. In germline, CDR1 is SGHTA, CDR2 FQGNSA. The full variable domain, rest sourced from reference TRBV7-2 and TRBJ1-1, is GAGVSQSPSNKVTEKGKDVELRCDPISGHTALYWYRQSLGQGLEFLIYFQGNSAPDKSGLPSDRFSAERTGGSVSTLTIQRTQQEDSAVYLCASRLGTVNTEAFFGQGTRLTVV.

This sequence joins TRBV10-1 and TRBJ1-1, with D tentatively TRBD1 (5 bases). V shed 5 bases and J shed 2 bases, with 9 bases lying between them. This CDR3 is built from 13 residues. Germline lookup yields CDR1 WNHNN and CDR2 SYGVQD (reference sequence). This CDR3 is CASSRGRNTEAFF. CDR3 nucleotides: TGCGCCAGCAGTAGGGGCCGAAACACTGAAGCTTTCTTT.

This chain links TRBV7-6 with TRBJ1-1, with 7 bases identical to TRBD1. The junction had 5 bases not matched to a gene; V was cut back by 2 bases and J by 5 bases. CDR1 is SGHVS and CDR2 is FNYEAQ in the germline V gene. This CDR3 contains 14 residues. In DNA, the CDR3 is TGTGCCAGCAGCTTAACCGACAGGGATACTGAAGCTTTCTTT. It is translated as CASSLTDRDTEAFF.

The CDR3 DNA reads TGTGCCAGCAGAAACCGGGACAGGGGTTATGGCTACACCTTC. Its translation is CASRNRDRGYGYTF. The rearrangement links TRBV6-6 to TRBJ1-2; the match to TRBD1 covers 10 bases. Germline V gene sequence: CDR1 MNHNY, CDR2 SVGAGI (reference sequence). Trimming at V came to 6 bases and at J to 5 bases, leaving 6 bases not matched to a gene. There are 14 residues in the CDR3.

The chain carries TRBV11-2 and TRBJ2-3; D remains unclear. Trimming cost V 5 bases and J 4 bases, with 13 bases left between them. The CDR3 totals 14 residues. Germline values: CDR1 SGHAT, CDR2 FQNNGV. DNA of the CDR3: TGTGCCAGCAGCCGACGAAGGAGCCCAGATACGCAGTATTTT. It codes for CASSRRRSPDTQYF.

The chain is built from TRBV7-3 and TRBJ2-5, with D tentatively TRBD2 (6 bases). Germline values: CDR1 SGHTA, CDR2 FQGTGA. The CDR3 is 14 residues long. With 2 bases removed from V and 4 bases from J, the gap between germline ends came to 11 bases. The CDR3 DNA reads as TGTGCCAGCAGCTTAGATCCCGGGGGAGAGACCCAGTACTTC. This gives the protein CASSLDPGGETQYF.

The rearrangement links TRBV7-2 to TRBJ2-5; D might be TRBD2 (5 bases). This CDR3 comprises 15 residues. The germline CDR1 and CDR2 sequences are SGHTA and FQGNSA. With 2 bases removed from V and 5 bases from J, the gap between germline ends came to 15 bases. The CDR3, as DNA: TGTGCCAGCAGCTTATTGAGCCAGCGAGGGGAGACCCAGTACTTC. Protein sequence: CASSLLSQRGETQYF.

Only a few counts were recorded for this clone. The genes are TRBV6-6 and TRBJ1-5; no reliable D call. Trimming cost V 6 bases and J 0 bases, with 9 bases left between them. Germline CDR1 reads MNHNY; CDR2 reads SVGAGI (reference sequence). The CDR3 has 14 amino acids. CDR3 DNA sequence: TGTGCCAGCAGCCCCCCCAGTAGCAATCAGCCCCAGCATTTT. It translates to CASSPPSSNQPQHF.

The chain has TRBV11-3 and TRBJ2-3; D may be TRBD1 (6 bases). Germline CDR1 is SGHNT and CDR2 is YENEEA. The CDR3 has 20 residues. V gave up 2 bases and J gave up 4 bases, with 28 bases separating them. The CDR3 protein is CASSLSGPASLQGLADTQYF. CDR3 sequence (DNA): TGTGCCAGCAGCTTATCGGGCCCGGCCAGCTTACAGGGTCTCGCAGATACGCAGTATTTT. Full variable domain (missing parts from reference TRBV11-3 and TRBJ2-3): EAGVVQSPRYKIIEKKQPVAFWCNPISGHNTLYWYLQNLGQGPELLIRYENEEAVDDSQLPKDRFSAERLKGVDSTLKIQPAELGDSAVYLCASSLSGPASLQGLADTQYFGPGTRLTVL.

This clone occurred a few times. This chain connects TRBV6-1 to TRBJ2-5, with unresolved D. The V gene's germline CDR1 is MNHNS and CDR2 SASEGT. The CDR3 contains 16 residues. Trimming took off 2 bases at V and 0 bases at J, with 13 bases between the two ends. CDR3 nucleotides: TGTGCCAGCAGTGAAAGATTTAGCTGGGACCAAGAGACCCAGTACTTC. It codes for CASSERFSWDQETQYF.

This chain links TRBV5-1 with TRBJ1-2; perhaps TRBD1 as D (6 bases). V was cut by 1 base and J by 5 bases, with 9 bases left in between. Germline assignment: CDR1 SGHRS and CDR2 YFSETQ. The CDR3 contains 13 residues. The CDR3 DNA sequence: TGCGCCAGCAGCTTGCAGGGGTGGTATGGCTACACCTTC. This sequence encodes CASSLQGWYGYTF.

The gene calls are TRBV6-6 and TRBJ2-3; 10 nucleotides line up with TRBD2. J gave up 6 bases and V 4 bases, and 7 bases lay outside the gene matches. Germline V lookup: CDR1 MNHNY, CDR2 SVGAGI (reference sequence). CDR3 length: 15 residues. Here the CDR3 DNA reads TGTGCCAGCAGTTGGAGCGGGGGGGCCGGGGATACGCAGTATTTT. This translates into CASSWSGGAGDTQYF.

This chain connects TRBV30 to TRBJ1-2; D perhaps matches TRBD1 (5 bases). V gave up 2 bases and J gave up 8 bases, with 18 bases separating them. CDR1 GTSNPN and CDR2 SVGIG come from the germline V gene (reference sequence). The CDR3 covers 14 residues. The chain's CDR3 is CAWSIQVLAGGYTF. CDR3 bases: TGTGCCTGGAGTATACAGGTTCTGGCGGGGGGCTACACCTTC.

This clone was recorded once. The chain is built from TRBV21-1 and TRBJ2-3; the table's D call TRBD2 went unverified against the DNA. TRBV21-1 is described as a pseudogene. The CDR3 runs 16 residues. DNA of the CDR3: TGTGCCAGCAGCAAAGCTTGGAGCGATAGCACAGATACGCAGTATTTT. Amino acids: CASSKAWSDSTDTQYF.

The V gene is TRBV7-8, the J gene TRBJ1-1; 7 bases are shared with TRBD1. V trimming: 7 bases; J trimming: 3 bases; junction bases outside the gene matches: 8. Germline V gives CDR1 SGHVS, CDR2 FQNEAQ. The CDR3 loop spans 14 amino acids. CDR3 DNA sequence: TGTGCCAGCACTTCTACAGGGGCGGACACTGAAGCTTTCTTT. Translated: CASTSTGADTEAFF.

In its sample, this clone was seen a few times. CDR3 DNA: TGCAGCGTTGAAGTCGGAACAGGTGGATGGTACGCTTTCTTT. Translation gives CSVEVGTGGWYAFF. This chain links TRBV29-1 with TRBJ1-1; D is perhaps TRBD1 (5 bases). The germline V and J ends were trimmed by 1 base and 11 bases, with 20 bases remaining between them. CDR3 length equals 14 residues. Germline lookup yields CDR1 SQVTM and CDR2 ANQGSEA.

The chain links TRBV30 to TRBJ1-4, with a tentative D call TRBD1 (5 bases). Trimming removed 7 bases at V and 3 bases at J, with 15 bases between. The CDR3 is 14 residues long. The V gene's germline CDR1 is GTSNPN and CDR2 SVGIG (reference sequence). The CDR3 sequence: CASGYGGSNEKLFF. The CDR3, as DNA: TGTGCCTCGGGCTACGGGGGATCTAATGAAAAACTGTTTTTT.

The chain uses TRBV12-2 and TRBJ1-2. TRBV12-2 is marked as a pseudogene. The CDR3 spans 13 residues. This chain's CDR3 is CASRPRDYYGYTF. CDR3 DNA sequence: TGTGCAAGTCGCCCTCGGGACTACTATGGCTACACCTTC.

This chain connects TRBV2 to TRBJ2-7; TRBD1 aligns across 7 bases. In germline, CDR1 is SNHLY, CDR2 FYNNEI. The CDR3 runs 13 residues. J gave up 6 bases and V 4 bases, and 6 bases lay outside the gene matches. The CDR3 loop reads CASSGGQAGEQYF. CDR3 nucleotides: TGTGCCAGCAGTGGCGGACAGGCGGGCGAGCAGTACTTC.

This chain links TRBV19 with TRBJ2-1; 7 nucleotides match TRBD2. The CDR3 has 16 residues. CDR1 and CDR2 from the germline V gene are LNHDA and SQIVND (reference sequence). Germline trimming cut 3 bases from V and 6 bases from J; bases unmatched to any gene: 11. The CDR3, as DNA: TGTGCCAGTAGTATTATGGCGGGAGTTACTAGCAATGAGCAGTTCTTC. Its translation is CASSIMAGVTSNEQFF.

The chain employs TRBV2 and TRBJ2-1, with TRBD2 identical over 9 bases. J gave up 4 bases and V 8 bases, and 3 bases lay outside the gene matches. The CDR3 is 13 residues long. The germline V gene encodes CDR1 SNHLY and CDR2 FYNNEI. CDR3 DNA: TGTGCCAGCGGCACTAGCGGGTACAATGAGCAGTTCTTC. Amino acids: CASGTSGYNEQFF.

The chain recombines TRBV10-2 with TRBJ2-7; D possibly corresponds to TRBD2 (5 bases). The CDR3 sequence is 17 residues long. Trimming stripped 7 bases from V and 4 bases from J, with 26 bases between. Germline assignment: CDR1 WSHSY and CDR2 SAAADI. The chain's CDR3 is CASNLAGTMEGLYEQYF. CDR3 DNA: TGCGCCAGCAACCTGGCGGGTACTATGGAAGGGCTTTACGAGCAGTACTTC.

This chain connects TRBV29-1 to TRBJ2-1; 13 bases are a match to TRBD2. The germline V gene encodes CDR1 SQVTM and CDR2 ANQGSEA. This CDR3 is built from 13 residues. The V gene end was trimmed by 5 bases and the J gene end by 6 bases; junction bases not matched to a gene: 1. The CDR3 sequence is CSVWTSGSNEQFF. Here the CDR3 DNA reads TGCAGCGTTTGGACTAGCGGGAGCAATGAGCAGTTCTTC.

The CDR3 DNA reads TGTGCCAGCAGTTACTCCGGGTACGGCAATCAGCCCCAGCATTTT. Translated: CASSYSGYGNQPQHF. This chain links TRBV6-5 with TRBJ1-5, with D uncertain. The germline V gene has CDR1 MNHEY and CDR2 SVGAGI. Trimming cost V 0 bases and J 2 bases, with 8 bases left between them. This CDR3 contains 15 residues.

The chain is built from TRBV6-5 and TRBJ1-2; 9 bases agree with TRBD1. Trimming removed 6 bases from V and 3 bases from J; junction bases left unmatched: 2. The germline V gene has CDR1 MNHEY and CDR2 SVGAGI. This CDR3 has 13 residues. CDR3 bases: TGTGCCAGCAGCCGGGACAGGGACTATGGCTACACCTTC. This gives the protein CASSRDRDYGYTF.